A selection of T cell receptor beta chains follows, all from one sample in a study of T cells in tuberculosis. Sequenced by immunoSEQ multiplex PCR; TCRdb stores in-frame clones only, minus some. The sample consists of about 88,000 clones, roughly 93% of them appearing once. Sequencing was carried out using CD1b-GMM tetramer-negative cells sorted from PBMCs. The receptors derive from an adult woman with latent tuberculosis. Each CDR3 is given with its conserved first and last residue.

CDR3 protein: CASNIDRVTEAFF
V gene: TRBV28
J gene: TRBJ1-1

CDR3 protein: CASSLAATGAGELFF
V gene: TRBV5-1
J gene: TRBJ2-2

CDR3 protein: CASSLQGVGYGYTF
V gene: TRBV5-4
J gene: TRBJ1-2

CDR3 protein: CASSTGLAGAYEQYF
V gene: TRBV19
J gene: TRBJ2-7

CDR3 protein: CASSLGGQGAYYGYTF
V gene: TRBV5-4
J gene: TRBJ1-2

CDR3 protein: CASSQGSGTEAFF
V gene: TRBV4-3
J gene: TRBJ1-1

CDR3 protein: CASTGTGKSEQYF
V gene: TRBV19
J gene: TRBJ2-7

CDR3 protein: CASNPTFRGQNTGELFF
V gene: TRBV2
J gene: TRBJ2-2

CDR3 protein: CASSFPTGSSYEQYF
V gene: TRBV5-1
J gene: .

CDR3 protein: CAISEGAGGPSREQFF
V gene: TRBV10-3
J gene: TRBJ2-1

CDR3 protein: CASSLRQGAGIIYGYTF
V gene: TRBV5-1
J gene: TRBJ1-2

CDR3 protein: CASSLPPATYNEQFF
V gene: TRBV7-2
J gene: TRBJ2-1

CDR3 protein: CASSPRGGGEQFF
V gene: TRBV10-1
J gene: TRBJ2-1

CDR3 protein: CASSRSPGQGPYGYTF
V gene: TRBV6-4
J gene: TRBJ1-2

CDR3 protein: CASSSSDSYGYTF
V gene: TRBV5-4
J gene: TRBJ1-2

CDR3 protein: CASSYRGLNYGYTF
V gene: TRBV6-5
J gene: TRBJ1-2

CDR3 protein: CASSPTGTGTNEQFF
V gene: TRBV5-1
J gene: TRBJ2-1

CDR3 protein: CASSLEGTQNTEAFF
V gene: TRBV7-2
J gene: TRBJ1-1

CDR3 protein: CSSWKGGNEQFF
V gene: TRBV29-1
J gene: TRBJ2-1

CDR3 protein: CASSLEGTDTQYF
V gene: TRBV13
J gene: TRBJ2-3